The present T cell receptor (beta chain) was sequenced within a study of blood T cell repertoires in COVID-19. About the study: The analysed material was cDNA or gDNA that came from T cells, B-cell-depleted T cells, or PBMCs.

This clone was seen a single time. The authors' processing: Reference gene primer amplification in the assay estimated nucleated cell counts. Here immunoSEQ multiplex PCR was the method, and the copy in TCRdb shows in-frame clones only, minus some. The DNA was the basis for D and trimming; V, J and clone size are from that table. The sample shows over 600,000 clones, about nine tenths of them seen only once. The CDR3 has 14 amino acids. The genes are TRBV21-1 and TRBJ1-3. TRBV21-1 is flagged as a pseudogene. Input material: peripheral blood. The clonotype comes from a woman under 30 with acute or convalescent COVID-19. The CDR3 DNA sequence: TGTGCCAGCAGCCCGCGGTCGTGGGGAAACACCATATATTTT. Translated, it gives CASSPRSWGNTIYF.